The clone carrying this T cell receptor beta chain is classed as medium-sized by frequency. Its target is unknown. The CDR3 is 17 residues long. In germline, CDR1 is MNHEY, CDR2 SVGEGT. This sample was included in a study of CXCR3-negative and CXCR3-positive naive CD8 T cells. UMI labels and 5' RACE were used to prepare the TRB cDNA libraries. TCRdb reprocessed the 5' RACE reads and keeps a single row for each CDR3 protein, giving no DNA. This sample's clone table lists 5,500 to 6,000 distinct CDR3 sequences. General study findings and limits: Naive cells that were CXCR3-positive had more hydrophobic TRB CDR3s (compared with CXCR3-negative naive cells). Cryopreserved PBMCs had partly decreased CXCR3 expression; fresh PBMCs were used in most assays. No difference in surface CD5 was seen between naive subsets, and TCR strength was inferred from TRB CDR3 properties.

Identification of naive CD8+ T cells rested on CD45RO-CCR7+CD27+CD95- status. The chain uses TRBV6-2 or TRBV6-3 and TRBJ2-1; TCRdb's D call of TRBD1 is untestable without DNA. Source material: naive CXCR3- CD8+ T cells from blood. Described subset: CD45RO-CCR7+CD27+CD95- naive CD8+ T cells lacking CXCR3 (TNR3-). The clonotype comes from a human donor in good health. Some clones in this sample may be carry-over from other donors' samples. The CDR3 reads CASRPLKQGGSYNEQFF.